This TCR beta chain was obtained from a study of T cell responses to AZD1222 COVID-19 vaccine. Study-level results: Possibly, clonal diversity was underestimated; donors were largely white British and included more females. Spike as a whole was targeted by vaccine-associated CD4 TCRs, dominant at 160-218 and 743-854. Unmutated variant regions reportedly attract nearly half of all spike-specific TCRs. Repertoire sampling occurred only after the peak T cell response.

Germline CDR1 is LGHNA and CDR2 is YNFKEQ. V dropped 1 base and J dropped 1; count of bases not matched to a gene: 2. The CDR3 has 16 amino acids. Details on this clone: The target antigen is unknown.

TCRdb keeps only in-frame clones here, not all; method: immunoSEQ multiplex PCR. The sample has about 120,000 clones; about nine tenths are singletons. The receptor comes from an adult in good health. The material sequenced was peripheral blood, taken on day 0 of MenACWY control vaccination. This chain joins TRBV4-2 and TRBJ2-5; 11 nucleotides agree with TRBD2. The CDR3 is CASSQASGGLQETQYF. CDR3 DNA: TGTGCCAGCAGCCAAGCTAGCGGGGGGCTCCAAGAGACCCAGTACTTC.